The rows below give T cell receptor beta chains drawn from one sample of a study of control samples from healthy donors and cancer patients. The protocol was immunoSEQ multiplex PCR, while the TCRdb copy is restricted to in-frame clones and leaves out a portion. The table shows fewer than 200,000 clones, with about 87% occurring only once. Sequencing used blood. Every receptor here comes from a man aged 30-40 years in good health. Each CDR3 is given with its conserved first and last residue. A D gene is named only where the DNA matches it firmly. Size is stated for part of the rows, as once, few or many counts, or as a class when the clone is expanded.

CDR3,DNA,V,size,J,D
CASSSRTSYEQYF,TGTGCCAGCAGTTCCAGGACCTCCTACGAGCAGTACTTC,TRBV6-5,-,TRBJ2-7,-
CASSLDLLEQYF,TGCGCCAGCAGTTTGGACCTCCTCGAGCAGTACTTC,TRBV5-1,-,TRBJ2-7,-
CASSPRQGANGLSGYTF,TGTGCCAGCAGCCCCCGACAGGGGGCGAATGGATTGAGCGGCTACACCTTC,TRBV9,-,TRBJ1-2,TRBD1
CASSLSRGSKPGELFF,TGTGCCAGCAGCCTGTCTAGGGGTTCGAAGCCCGGGGAGCTGTTTTTT,TRBV5-4,-,TRBJ2-2,-
CASSPTTSGRPILYGYTF,TGCGCCAGCAGCCCCACGACCTCTGGCAGACCAATCCTCTATGGCTACACCTTT,TRBV4-1,-,TRBJ1-2,-
CASKPGVNQPQHF,TGTGCCAGCAAACCAGGGGTCAATCAGCCCCAGCATTTT,TRBV6-5,-,TRBJ1-5,-
CASSFGRTGWGPLHF,TGCGCCAGCAGCTTCGGCCGGACAGGCTGGGGACCCCTCCACTTT,TRBV4-1,-,TRBJ1-6,TRBD1
CASSFGRRQETQYF,TGCGCCAGCAGCTTCGGGCGGCGCCAAGAGACCCAGTACTTC,TRBV5-1,-,TRBJ2-5,-
CASSPRGLEHTQYF,TGTGCCAGCAGCCCGAGGGGGCTTGAACATACGCAGTATTTT,TRBV7-2,-,TRBJ2-3,TRBD1
CASSEASTLHF,TGTGCCAGCAGTGAGGCCTCTACCCTCCACTTT,TRBV6-1,-,TRBJ1-6,-
CASSHTDTQYF,TGTGCCAGCAGCCATACAGATACGCAGTATTTT,TRBV14,-,TRBJ2-3,-
CASSIGGGSWTDTQYF,TGTGCCAGTAGTATAGGTGGGGGGTCTTGGACAGATACGCAGTATTTT,TRBV19,-,TRBJ2-3,-
CASSYPPSEQFF,TGTGCCAGCAGTTACCCTCCCAGCGAGCAGTTCTTC,TRBV6-5,-,TRBJ2-1,-
CATSRRTGTDQPQHF,TGTGCCACCAGCAGGAGAACAGGGACCGATCAGCCCCAGCATTTT,TRBV15,-,TRBJ1-5,-
CAIRRTGGYEQYF,TGTGCCATCCGACGAACAGGGGGCTACGAGCAGTACTTC,TRBV6-6,-,TRBJ2-7,TRBD1
CAWSREGAIRDYGYTF,TGTGCCTGGAGCCGGGAGGGGGCCATACGAGACTATGGCTACACCTTC,TRBV30,-,TRBJ1-2,TRBD1
CAITGFESGNTIYF,TGTGCCATCACAGGGTTCGAATCTGGAAACACCATATATTTT,TRBV10-3,-,TRBJ1-3,-
CSVDGRRQSDTQYF,TGCAGCGTTGATGGACGTCGACAGTCAGATACGCAGTATTTT,TRBV29-1,-,TRBJ2-3,-
CASSTKGINIQYF,TGTGCCAGCAGCACTAAAGGGATAAACATTCAGTACTTC,TRBV6-5,-,TRBJ2-4,-
CASSLLAGGLTDTQYF,TGTGCCAGCAGCCTCCTAGCGGGGGGGCTCACAGATACGCAGTATTTT,TRBV14,few,TRBJ2-3,TRBD2
CASSNMGANEKLFF,TGTGCCAGCAGTAATATGGGGGCCAATGAAAAACTGTTTTTT,TRBV2,-,TRBJ1-4,-
CASSLEQLTRGIETQYF,TGTGCCAGCAGCTTAGAACAATTGACTAGGGGGATAGAGACCCAGTACTTC,TRBV11-2,-,TRBJ2-5,-
CASSFPGFYGYTF,TGTGCCAGCAGTTTTCCCGGTTTCTATGGCTACACCTTC,TRBV12-3/TRBV12-4,-,TRBJ1-2,-
CASSYESGSSSPLHF,TGTGCCAGCAGTTACGAATCCGGTAGCAGTTCACCCCTCCACTTT,TRBV6-2/TRBV6-3,-,TRBJ1-6,-
CASSQDTSSTYNEQFF,TGCGCCAGCAGCCAAGATACCAGTTCTACCTACAATGAGCAGTTCTTC,TRBV4-1,-,TRBJ2-1,-
CAISESGPYRNQPQHF,TGTGCCATCAGTGAGTCGGGACCTTACCGTAATCAGCCCCAGCATTTT,TRBV10-3,-,TRBJ1-5,-
CASSEAPRTGPGTEAFF,TGTGCCAGCAGTGAAGCCCCCCGGACAGGGCCGGGGACTGAAGCTTTCTTT,TRBV2,-,TRBJ1-1,TRBD1
CASSQDRYPSGPNTGELFF,TGTGCCAGCAGCCAAGATCGCTACCCATCTGGCCCCAACACCGGGGAGCTGTTTTTT,TRBV14,once,TRBJ2-2,-
CASSLTGGIVYGYTF,TGTGCCAGCAGCTTGACAGGGGGCATAGTCTATGGCTACACCTTC,TRBV5-5,-,TRBJ1-2,TRBD1
CAAGTVTYEQYF,TGTGCCGCCGGGACAGTCACCTACGAGCAGTACTTC,TRBV6-5,-,TRBJ2-7,TRBD1
CASSLAGNQETQYF,TGCGCCAGCAGCTTAGCGGGTAACCAAGAGACCCAGTACTTC,TRBV5-1,-,TRBJ2-5,-
CASSLEGQPYGYTF,TGCGCCAGCAGCTTGGAGGGACAGCCCTATGGCTACACCTTC,TRBV5-1,-,TRBJ1-2,TRBD1
CASGSGLTSTDTQYF,TGTGCTAGTGGTTCCGGACTGACTAGCACAGATACGCAGTATTTT,TRBV12-5,-,TRBJ2-3,-
CASSLITDGPRAFF,TGTGCCAGCAGCTTAATAACTGATGGACCTAGGGCTTTCTTT,TRBV11-1,-,TRBJ1-1,-
CASSQDHRGVMGTGELFF,TGCGCCAGCAGCCAAGACCATCGAGGGGTGATGGGCACCGGGGAGCTGTTTTTT,TRBV4-1,-,TRBJ2-2,-
CASKFAGQGNYGYTF,TGCGCCAGCAAATTCGCGGGACAGGGCAACTATGGCTACACCTTC,TRBV5-1,-,TRBJ1-2,TRBD1
CASSPLQGFGEKLFF,TGCGCCAGCAGCCCATTACAGGGGTTTGGAGAAAAACTGTTTTTT,TRBV5-1,-,TRBJ1-4,TRBD1
CAISESVNQPQHF,TGTGCCATCAGTGAGTCCGTTAATCAGCCCCAGCATTTT,TRBV10-3,-,TRBJ1-5,-
CASRDRGRGEQFF,TGTGCCAGCAGGGACAGGGGGCGAGGTGAGCAGTTCTTC,TRBV5-8,-,TRBJ2-1,TRBD1
CASSLSRGVTSRTTEAFF,TGTGCCAGCAGTTTATCCCGTGGGGTAACGAGTAGGACAACTGAAGCTTTCTTT,TRBV28,once,TRBJ1-1,-
CASIGTSGNTIYF,TGTGCCAGCATAGGGACCTCTGGAAACACCATATATTTT,TRBV28,-,TRBJ1-3,-
CASSLWDRGGTEAFF,TGTGCCAGCAGCTTATGGGACAGGGGTGGTACTGAAGCTTTCTTT,TRBV7-8,-,TRBJ1-1,TRBD1
CASSQLTGGGNTIYF,TGTGCCAGCAGCCAATTAACGGGGGGAGGAAACACCATATATTTT,TRBV3-1/TRBV3-2,-,TRBJ1-3,-
CAISESGTANTEAFF,TGTGCCATCAGTGAGTCCGGGACAGCGAACACTGAAGCTTTCTTT,TRBV10-3,-,TRBJ1-1,TRBD1
CASSPGTGGPGEQYF,TGTGCCAGCTCACCAGGGACGGGAGGGCCTGGCGAGCAGTACTTC,TRBV18,-,TRBJ2-7,TRBD2
CASSPDRGSGNTIYF,TGTGCCAGCTCACCCGACAGGGGATCTGGAAACACCATATATTTT,TRBV18,-,TRBJ1-3,TRBD1
CASSIGSLNEQFF,TGTGCCAGTAGTATCGGGTCTTTAAATGAGCAGTTCTTC,TRBV19,-,TRBJ2-1,-